The present T cell receptor (beta chain) was sequenced within a study of cytomegalovirus exposure and HLA in healthy donors. Study summary: Tens of millions of unique TCRs from HLA-typed donors were held in an early release of data.

PCR used 60 Vbeta primers and 13 Jbeta primers. Sequencing used immunoSEQ multiplex PCR; TCRdb keeps in-frame clones, though not all of them. The data show about 120,000 clones, 70% to 80% seen once. Findings of the study overall: Association of a missense DCLRE1C variant with TCR beta V- and J-gene trimming was reported in a later analysis. Generally TCR sequences proved uncommon, though certain public TCRs appeared in numerous donors.

Germline lookup yields CDR1 ENHRY and CDR2 SYGVKD. V was pared by 10 bases and J by 5 bases, with 11 bases between. This CDR3 has 11 amino acids. This clone came up a few times. Its antigen is not known. Specimen: PBMCs. The rearrangement joins TRBV10-3 to TRBJ1-1; D is unresolved. The sequence was obtained from a woman aged 40 to 50 in good health and CMV-seropositive. The CDR3 bases are TGTGCCAGCGCGGTTGAGACTGAAGCTTTCTTT. Translated, it gives CASAVETEAFF.